This T cell receptor (beta chain) is from a study of blood T cell repertoires in COVID-19. Background on the study: Nucleic acid was either cDNA or gDNA, and it came from T cells, B-cell-depleted T cells, or PBMCs.

Using immunoSEQ multiplex PCR, the repertoire was profiled, and TCRdb retains in-frame clones only, with some absent. The repertoire holds 300,000 to 400,000 clones, about 87% seen once, with around 6% in the top ten. Trimming stripped 0 bases from V and 6 bases from J, with 9 bases between. Germline assignment: CDR1 GTSNPN and CDR2 SVGIG (reference sequence). The CDR3 consists of 12 residues. The clonotype comes from a woman aged 50 to 65 with COVID-19, enrolled during active disease. Material for sequencing was peripheral blood. V is TRBV30 and J is TRBJ2-7; tentative D call: TRBD2 (6 bases). The CDR3 DNA sequence: TGTGCCTGGAGTGTAGCCGGGAGCGAGCAGTACTTC. It yields the protein CAWSVAGSEQYF.